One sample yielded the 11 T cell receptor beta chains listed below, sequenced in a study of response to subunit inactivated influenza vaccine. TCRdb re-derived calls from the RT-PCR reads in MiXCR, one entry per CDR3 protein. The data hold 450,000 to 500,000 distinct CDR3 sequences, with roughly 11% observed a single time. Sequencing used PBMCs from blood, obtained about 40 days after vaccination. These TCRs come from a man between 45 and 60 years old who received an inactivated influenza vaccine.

This CDR3 is CASRRTGYGYTF. In DNA, the CDR3 is TGTGCCAGCAGACGAACAGGATATGGCTACACCTTC. J is TRBJ1-2 and V is TRBV12-3 or TRBV12-4; D is perhaps TRBD1 (5 bases). The CDR3 has 12 residues. The ends were cut back, 6 bases at V and 5 bases at J, with 10 bases in the middle.

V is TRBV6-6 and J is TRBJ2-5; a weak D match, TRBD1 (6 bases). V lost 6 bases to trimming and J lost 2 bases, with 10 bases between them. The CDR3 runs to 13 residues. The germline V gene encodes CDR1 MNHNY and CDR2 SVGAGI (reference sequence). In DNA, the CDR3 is TGTGCCAGCAGGGACAGAGCACAAGAGACCCAGTACTTC. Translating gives CASRDRAQETQYF.

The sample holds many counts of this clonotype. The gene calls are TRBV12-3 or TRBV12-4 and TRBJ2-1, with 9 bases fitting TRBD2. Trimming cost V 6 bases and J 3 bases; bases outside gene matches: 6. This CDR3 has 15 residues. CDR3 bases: TGTGCCAGCAGCCAAAGGACTAGCGTCTACAATGAGCAGTTCTTC. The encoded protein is CASSQRTSVYNEQFF.

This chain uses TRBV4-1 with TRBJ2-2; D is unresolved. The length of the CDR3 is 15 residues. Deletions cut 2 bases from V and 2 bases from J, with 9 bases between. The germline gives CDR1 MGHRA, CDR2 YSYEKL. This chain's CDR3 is CASSQSAVNTGELFF. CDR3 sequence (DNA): TGCGCCAGCAGCCAATCGGCGGTTAACACCGGGGAGCTGTTTTTT.

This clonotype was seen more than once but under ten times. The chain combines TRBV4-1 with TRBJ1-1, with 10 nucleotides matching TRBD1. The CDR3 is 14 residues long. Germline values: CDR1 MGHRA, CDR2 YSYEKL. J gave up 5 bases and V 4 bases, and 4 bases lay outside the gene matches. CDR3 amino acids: CASSRDRGWTEAFF. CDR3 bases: TGCGCCAGCAGCCGGGACAGGGGATGGACTGAAGCTTTCTTT.

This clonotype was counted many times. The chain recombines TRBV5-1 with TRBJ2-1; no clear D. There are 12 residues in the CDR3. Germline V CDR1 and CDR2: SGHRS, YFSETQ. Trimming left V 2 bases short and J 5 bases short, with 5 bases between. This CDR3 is CASSLGHNEQFF. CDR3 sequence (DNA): TGCGCCAGCAGCTTAGGCCACAATGAGCAGTTCTTC.

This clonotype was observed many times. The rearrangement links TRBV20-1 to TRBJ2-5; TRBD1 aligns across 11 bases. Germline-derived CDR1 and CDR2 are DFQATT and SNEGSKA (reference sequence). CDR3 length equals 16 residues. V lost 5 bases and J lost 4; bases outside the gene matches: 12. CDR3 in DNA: TGCAGTGCTGACGATTCGGACAGGGGGCTGGGAGAGACCCAGTACTTC. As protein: CSADDSDRGLGETQYF.

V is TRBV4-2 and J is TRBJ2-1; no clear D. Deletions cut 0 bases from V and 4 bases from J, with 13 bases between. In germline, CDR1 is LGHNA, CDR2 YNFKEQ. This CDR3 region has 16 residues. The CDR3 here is CASSQEGLGKYNEQFF. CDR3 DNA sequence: TGTGCCAGCAGCCAAGAAGGGCTAGGGAAATACAATGAGCAGTTCTTC.

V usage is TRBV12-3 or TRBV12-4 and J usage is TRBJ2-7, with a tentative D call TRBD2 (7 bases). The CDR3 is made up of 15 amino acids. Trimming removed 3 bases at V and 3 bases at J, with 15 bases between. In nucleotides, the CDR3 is TGTGCCAGCAGTTTGGAGGGGAGGGGGGACTACGAGCAGTACTTC. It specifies CASSLEGRGDYEQYF.

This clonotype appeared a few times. CDR3 nucleotide sequence: TGTGCCAGCAGTGGGAAACGGGACACCTACTACGAGCAGTACTTC. Translated, it gives CASSGKRDTYYEQYF. The rearrangement uses TRBV6-4 and TRBJ2-7; maybe TRBD1 (6 bases). This CDR3 region has 15 residues. The germline V and J ends were trimmed by 4 bases and 3 bases, with 16 bases remaining between them. In germline, CDR1 is MRHNA, CDR2 SNTAGT.

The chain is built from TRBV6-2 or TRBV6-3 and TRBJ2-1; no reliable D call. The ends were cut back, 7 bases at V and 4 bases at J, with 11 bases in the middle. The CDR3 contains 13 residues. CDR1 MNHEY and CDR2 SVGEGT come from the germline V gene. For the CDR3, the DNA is TGTGCCAGCAACCCGCAGCCATACAATGAGCAGTTCTTC. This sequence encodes CASNPQPYNEQFF.